A single sample gave rise to the 29 T cell receptor beta chains below, sequenced in a study of cytomegalovirus exposure and HLA in healthy donors. Use of 60 Vbeta and 13 Jbeta primers characterized the PCR. The assay was immunoSEQ multiplex PCR, and TCRdb's table has in-frame clones only and misses some. The sample has about 160,000 clones, approximately 84% seen once; the top ten hold roughly 6.2%. Material: PBMCs. Receptor source: a male donor in good health and CMV-seropositive.

The chain has TRBV19 and TRBJ1-2; D not certain. The V gene lost 0 bases and the J gene lost 7 bases, with 15 bases spanning the gap. CDR3 length: 15 amino acids. The germline V gene encodes CDR1 LNHDA and CDR2 SQIVND (reference sequence). The CDR3 sequence: CASSIDSPSRRGYTF. The DNA for the CDR3 is TGTGCCAGTAGTATAGATTCACCGAGTCGTCGTGGCTACACCTTC.

The V call is TRBV5-4, the J call TRBJ2-7, with D hard to call. The V end was cut by 4 bases, the J end by 2 bases, with 10 bases between. This CDR3 has 13 residues. Germline assignment: CDR1 SGHNT and CDR2 YYREEE (reference sequence). The CDR3 coding sequence is TGTGCCAGCAGCCCCGGGTATACCTACGAGCAGTACTTC. Translating gives CASSPGYTYEQYF. Based on the CDR3 plus reference TRBV5-4 and TRBJ2-7, the full variable domain is ETGVTQSPTHLIKTRGQQVTLRCSSQSGHNTVSWYQQALGQGPQFIFQYYREEENGRGNFPPRFSGLQFPNYSSELNVNALELDDSALYLCASSPGYTYEQYFGPGTRLTVT.

This chain connects TRBV30 to TRBJ1-2; no reliable D call. With 1 base removed from V and 4 bases from J, the gap between germline ends came to 16 bases. There are 15 residues in the CDR3. Per germline, CDR1 GTSNPN and CDR2 SVGIG (reference sequence). CDR3 DNA sequence: TGTGCCTGGAGTGCGGGGAAAGGGCAGTCCTATGGCTACACCTTC. It codes for CAWSAGKGQSYGYTF.

The J gene is TRBJ2-1, the V gene TRBV7-3; D not certain. Trimming took off 2 bases at V and 1 base at J, with 9 bases between the two ends. The CDR3 runs 15 residues. The germline V gene has CDR1 SGHTA and CDR2 FQGTGA. The CDR3 is CASSLGSSSYNEQFF. CDR3 DNA sequence: TGTGCCAGCAGCTTAGGGTCTAGTTCCTACAATGAGCAGTTCTTC.

V and J are TRBV4-2 and TRBJ2-7; the match to TRBD1 covers 7 bases. V was pared by 1 base and J by 5 bases, with 2 bases of the junction left unmatched. The CDR3 runs to 13 residues. The germline V gene has CDR1 LGHNA and CDR2 YNFKEQ. The DNA for the CDR3 is TGTGCCAGCAGCCAAGGACAGGGCCACGAGCAGTACTTC. Protein: CASSQGQGHEQYF.

The chain has TRBV5-4 and TRBJ2-7, with 14 bases aligning to TRBD2. The germline CDR1 and CDR2 sequences are SGHNT and YYREEE (reference sequence). Trimming at V came to 8 bases and at J to 4 bases, leaving 11 bases not matched to a gene. The CDR3 extends over 16 amino acids. The chain's CDR3 is CASDATSGRGGYEQYF. DNA of the CDR3: TGTGCCAGTGACGCGACTAGCGGGAGGGGCGGGTACGAGCAGTACTTC. The variable domain in full, with the rest retrieved from reference TRBV5-4 and TRBJ2-7, is ETGVTQSPTHLIKTRGQQVTLRCSSQSGHNTVSWYQQALGQGPQFIFQYYREEENGRGNFPPRFSGLQFPNYSSELNVNALELDDSALYLCASDATSGRGGYEQYFGPGTRLTVT.

This clone was seen a handful of times. The rearrangement links TRBV7-9 to TRBJ2-7; maybe TRBD1 (6 bases). The germline V and J ends were trimmed by 3 bases and 4 bases, with 16 bases remaining between them. This CDR3 spans 15 amino acids. From germline, CDR1 is SEHNR and CDR2 FQNEAQ (reference sequence). CDR3 bases: TGTGCCAGCAGCTTGGCCCCCAGGGGCAGGTACGAGCAGTACTTC. Its translation is CASSLAPRGRYEQYF.

The chain couples TRBV27 to TRBJ2-7; 11 nucleotides line up with TRBD2. Germline values: CDR1 MNHEY, CDR2 SMNVEV (reference sequence). Trimming removed 6 bases from V and 6 bases from J; junction bases left unmatched: 13. This CDR3 has 16 amino acids. CDR3 protein: CASRRLAGQILGEQYF. CDR3 coding DNA: TGTGCCAGCAGGAGACTAGCGGGACAGATCTTAGGCGAGCAGTACTTC.

As to this clone: Additional DNA sequences in this sample encode the identical CDR3. The rearrangement links TRBV6-4 to TRBJ1-1, with a weak D call TRBD1 (5 bases). V dropped 6 bases and J dropped 0 bases, with 8 bases sitting between them. Germline V gives CDR1 MRHNA, CDR2 SNTAGT. This CDR3 contains 13 residues. In DNA form, the CDR3 reads TGTGCCAGCAGCACAGGAATGAACACTGAAGCTTTCTTT. It translates to CASSTGMNTEAFF.

The DNA for the CDR3 is TGCGCCAGCAGCTTCTTACCCGAGAGCACAGATACGCAGTATTTT. It translates to CASSFLPESTDTQYF. The chain has TRBV5-1 and TRBJ2-3, with D unclear. CDR1 is SGHRS and CDR2 is YFSETQ in the germline V gene. The CDR3 covers 15 residues. V was pared by 2 bases and J by 0 bases, with 10 bases between.

The J gene is TRBJ2-1, the V gene TRBV5-4, with 10 bases identical to TRBD1. The CDR3 totals 15 residues. Germline V gene data show CDR1 as SGHNT and CDR2 as YYREEE (reference sequence). J was trimmed by 10 bases and V by 0 bases; bases with no gene match: 7. The CDR3 coding sequence is TGTGCCAGCAGCTTGGATCGACAGGGGGCGCGGGAGCAGTTCTTC. Its protein is CASSLDRQGAREQFF.

This clone was seen just once. The rearrangement joins TRBV15 to TRBJ1-4, with D possibly TRBD1 on 6 matching bases. The CDR3 totals 18 residues. Trimming took 3 bases from V and 3 from J, leaving 20 bases between them. CDR1 and CDR2 (germline): LNHNV, YYDKDF (reference sequence). The CDR3 DNA reads TGTGCCACCAGCAGCTCGAGGGGGAGTCAAGTTGCTAATGAAAAACTGTTTTTT. Amino acid sequence: CATSSSRGSQVANEKLFF.

The rearrangement uses TRBV7-9 and TRBJ2-1; possible D gene TRBD2, 7 bases. The CDR3 consists of 15 residues. V lost 6 bases and J lost 9, with 21 bases in between. Germline values: CDR1 SEHNR, CDR2 FQNEAQ (reference sequence). CDR3 in DNA: TGTGCCAGCAGGGGCCGGGGGCGGGAGTTCGCTGAGCAGTTCTTC. Translating it yields CASRGRGREFAEQFF. Using reference TRBV7-9 and TRBJ2-1 for the parts outside the CDR3, the full variable domain is DTGVSQNPRHKITKRGQNVTFRCDPISEHNRLYWYRQTLGQGPEFLTYFQNEAQLEKSRLLSDRFSAERPKGSFSTLEIQRTEQGDSAMYLCASRGRGREFAEQFFGPGTRLTVL.

J is TRBJ2-7 and V is TRBV28; 10 nucleotides match TRBD1. This CDR3 region has 15 residues. The V and J ends lost 5 bases and 0 bases, in that order; junction bases with no gene match: 4. Germline-derived CDR1 and CDR2 are MDHEN and SYDVKM. The CDR3 reads CASSQRDRGSYEQYF. In DNA form, the CDR3 reads TGTGCCAGCAGTCAACGGGACAGGGGCTCCTACGAGCAGTACTTC.

This sequence joins TRBV27 and TRBJ2-5; possible D gene TRBD2, 6 bases. The J call may be faulty, since TRBJ2-7 better matches the DNA end. Germline CDR1 and CDR2: MNHEY and SMNVEV (reference sequence). The CDR3 is made up of 16 amino acids. CDR3 residues: CASSLGAGLVNYEQYF. In DNA, the CDR3 is TGTGCCAGCAGTTTAGGGGCGGGACTTGTTAACTACGAGCAGTACTTC.

The chain joins TRBV27 to TRBJ1-1; no definite D call. V dropped 6 bases and J dropped 1 base, with 12 bases sitting between them. The CDR3 is 14 residues long. Germline loops: CDR1 MNHEY, CDR2 SMNVEV (reference sequence). This chain's CDR3 is CASSPAVGNTEAFF. In DNA, the CDR3 is TGTGCCAGCAGCCCGGCGGTAGGGAACACTGAAGCTTTCTTT.

This clone was found a few times. The chain's CDR3 is CASSFTETGRQPQHF. DNA for the CDR3: TGTGCCAGCAGCTTCACGGAGACAGGGAGGCAGCCCCAGCATTTT. The chain is built from TRBV5-8 and TRBJ1-5; TRBD1 matches 7 bases. Germline CDR1 reads SGHTS; CDR2 reads YDEGEE. V shed 2 bases, J shed 7 bases, and the junction held 9 bases outside the gene matches. CDR3 length: 15 amino acids.

This chain connects TRBV28 to TRBJ1-2; TRBD1 agrees at 7 bases. The CDR3 covers 13 residues. V shed 3 bases and J 8 bases; nucleotides not matched to a gene: 6. Germline V CDR1 and CDR2: MDHEN, SYDVKM. CDR3 coding DNA: TGTGCCAGCAGTTTGTGGCAGGGGGAGGGCTACACCTTC. This sequence encodes CASSLWQGEGYTF.

The chain recombines TRBV5-1 with TRBJ2-1; 8 bases agree with TRBD2. The V and J ends lost 6 bases and 6 bases, in that order; junction bases with no gene match: 14. CDR1 is SGHRS, CDR2 YFSETQ, per germline. This CDR3 is built from 16 residues. The CDR3 DNA sequence: TGCGCCAGCATAAGCCAGAGCGGGGGTGGCCTCAATGAGCAGTTCTTC. It encodes CASISQSGGGLNEQFF.

This sequence joins TRBV5-6 and TRBJ1-4, with 9 bases that match TRBD1. Per the germline V gene, CDR1 is SGHDT and CDR2 is YYEEEE. Trimming at V came to 4 bases and at J to 8 bases, leaving 9 bases not matched to a gene. CDR3 length: 15 residues. The CDR3 DNA reads TGTGCCAGCAGCACACCCGGGACAGGGAGCGAAAAACTGTTTTTT. Its translation is CASSTPGTGSEKLFF.

J is TRBJ1-1 and V is TRBV5-8; no clear D gene. V was clipped by 0 bases and J by 6 bases, with 9 bases between them. The CDR3 extends over 13 amino acids. Germline lookup yields CDR1 SGHTS and CDR2 YDEGEE. CDR3 nucleotides: TGTGCCAGCAGCTTGGCCGGGTACCCTGAAGCTTTCTTT. Residues: CASSLAGYPEAFF.

The chain couples TRBV30 to TRBJ2-1; 8 bases map to TRBD2. CDR3 size: 13 residues. CDR1 and CDR2 from the germline V gene are GTSNPN and SVGIG (reference sequence). J was trimmed by 5 bases and V by 5 bases; bases with no gene match: 5. CDR3 sequence: CAWGLARDNEQFF. The CDR3 bases are TGTGCCTGGGGACTAGCTAGGGACAATGAGCAGTTCTTC.

This chain connects TRBV5-1 to TRBJ1-1; TRBD1 matches at 12 bases. This CDR3 comprises 15 residues. Looked up from germline, CDR1 is SGHRS and CDR2 is YFSETQ. Trimming cost V 4 bases and J 4 bases; bases outside gene matches: 5. As DNA, the CDR3 is TGCGCCAGCAGCGAGGGGACAGGGGGCCCCACTGAAGCTTTCTTT. Protein sequence: CASSEGTGGPTEAFF.

The V call is TRBV4-3, the J call TRBJ2-7, with TRBD2 identical over 8 bases. The V and J ends lost 0 bases and 2 bases, in that order; junction bases with no gene match: 0. Germline V gene lookup returns CDR1 LGHNA and CDR2 YSLEER. CDR3 length equals 14 residues. CDR3 DNA sequence: TGCGCCAGCAGCCAAGAGACTAGCGCCTACGAGCAGTACTTC. Amino acids: CASSQETSAYEQYF.

The rearrangement links TRBV11-2 to TRBJ1-1, with D possibly TRBD1 on 6 matching bases. Germline CDR1 reads SGHAT; CDR2 reads FQNNGV. The ends were cut back, 5 bases at V and 1 base at J, with 8 bases in the middle. The CDR3 is made up of 13 amino acids. The CDR3 DNA follows: TGTGCCAGCAGCCCGGGACAGAACACTGAAGCTTTCTTT. Translation gives CASSPGQNTEAFF. Complete variable domain (other parts from reference TRBV11-2 and TRBJ1-1): EAGVAQSPRYKIIEKRQSVAFWCNPISGHATLYWYQQILGQGPKLLIQFQNNGVVDDSQLPKDRFSAERLKGVDSTLKIQPAKLEDSAVYLCASSPGQNTEAFFGQGTRLTVV.

The rearrangement links TRBV2 to TRBJ2-1; D possibly corresponds to TRBD1 (5 bases). Deletions cut 6 bases from V and 5 bases from J, with 26 bases between. CDR3 length: 18 amino acids. Germline CDR1 SNHLY, CDR2 FYNNEI. The CDR3 nucleotides read TGTGCCAGCAGGACCGGGCAGGGAATTTTAGTGCTGGACAATGAGCAGTTCTTC. Amino acid sequence: CASRTGQGILVLDNEQFF.

The J gene is TRBJ2-1, the V gene TRBV11-2, with 13 bases matching TRBD2. This CDR3 has 16 residues. V was pared by 1 base and J by 6 bases, with 3 bases of the junction left unmatched. The germline gives CDR1 SGHAT, CDR2 FQNNGV. CDR3 bases: TGTGCCAGCAGCTTAGCACTAGCGGGAGGGCGCAATGAGCAGTTCTTC. Translated: CASSLALAGGRNEQFF.

This chain connects TRBV13 to TRBJ2-7; 8 nucleotides agree with TRBD1. V shed 5 bases, J shed 3 bases, and the junction held 6 bases outside the gene matches. From germline, CDR1 is PRHDT and CDR2 FYEKMQ (reference sequence). The CDR3 contains 14 residues. The chain's CDR3 is CASSLGTGFYEQYF. DNA for the CDR3: TGTGCCAGCAGCCTTGGGACAGGTTTCTACGAGCAGTACTTC.

This clone was seen more than once but under ten times. This chain links TRBV6-1 with TRBJ1-4; unclear D gene. The CDR3 loop spans 14 amino acids. Germline lookup yields CDR1 MNHNS and CDR2 SASEGT. Trimming took off 3 bases at V and 3 bases at J, with 8 bases between the two ends. Here the CDR3 reads CASSERWPNEKLFF. The CDR3 DNA reads as TGTGCCAGCAGTGAGAGGTGGCCTAATGAAAAACTGTTTTTT.